What follows is one TCR beta chain and its context. The sample comes from a study of blood T cell repertoires in COVID-19. At the level of the study: Samples of COVID-19 (acute and convalescent) were obtained from the United States, Italy and Spain. PBMCs, B-cell-depleted T cells, or T cells provided the cDNA or gDNA that made up the material.

Clones were read by immunoSEQ multiplex PCR, and TCRdb kept only the in-frame ones, dropping some. The repertoire has about 310,000 clones, about 90% of them found once; the top ten carry 2% to 3%. V lost 5 bases and J 5 bases, leaving 13 bases between the germline ends. CDR1 and CDR2 (germline): SEHNR, FQNEAQ (reference sequence). The length of the CDR3 is 14 residues. The TCR originated in a man aged 18 to 29 with active or convalescent COVID-19. This chain links TRBV7-9 with TRBJ1-5; D possibly corresponds to TRBD1 (6 bases). The specimen was peripheral blood. CDR3: CASSHAGADQPQHF. CDR3 coding DNA: TGTGCCAGCAGCCACGCGGGGGCTGATCAGCCCCAGCATTTT.